The 5 T cell receptor beta chains given below trace back to one sample, sequenced in a study of control samples from healthy donors and cancer patients. The repertoire was sequenced with immunoSEQ multiplex PCR; TCRdb's copy has only in-frame clones and lacks some. Of some 120,000 clones listed, approximately 90% are singletons. Source material: PBMCs. These receptors all come from a woman in her 50s with colorectal cancer.

V gene TRBV23-1 combines with J gene TRBJ2-1; D is perhaps TRBD1 (6 bases). TRBV23-1 is reported as an ORF; its role is uncertain. CDR3 size: 13 residues. V was trimmed by 7 bases and J by 8 bases, leaving 15 bases between them. CDR3 residues: CASTDGQSHEQFF. CDR3 nucleotides: TGCGCCAGCACCGATGGACAGTCGCATGAGCAGTTCTTC.

The rearrangement uses TRBV3-1 (or the pseudogene TRBV3-2) and TRBJ2-7, with TRBD1 matching over 8 bases. This CDR3 has 17 amino acids. From germline, CDR1 is LGHDT and CDR2 YNNKEL (reference sequence). V was pared by 4 bases and J by 3 bases, with 14 bases of the junction left unmatched. The CDR3 DNA is TGTGCCAGCAGCCGAAGTTTCGGACAGGGAGACCGCTACGAGCAGTACTTC. Protein sequence: CASSRSFGQGDRYEQYF.

The J gene is TRBJ1-6, the V gene TRBV11-2; 11 bases agree with TRBD1. V dropped 1 base and J dropped 4; count of bases not matched to a gene: 3. Germline values: CDR1 SGHAT, CDR2 FQNNGV. The CDR3 is 17 residues long. This chain's CDR3 is CASSLARDRGYNSPLHF. Here the CDR3 DNA reads TGTGCCAGCAGCTTAGCCCGGGACAGGGGGTATAATTCACCCCTCCACTTT.

The genes are TRBV7-9 and TRBJ1-1; D is undetermined. Trimming removed 5 bases at V and 7 bases at J, with 20 bases between. This CDR3 contains 15 residues. The germline gives CDR1 SEHNR, CDR2 FQNEAQ (reference sequence). The CDR3 protein is CASSHRRSSLFEAFF. The CDR3 DNA follows: TGTGCCAGCAGCCACCGCCGGTCGAGCCTCTTTGAAGCTTTCTTT.

The genes are TRBV30 and TRBJ2-1; 7 bases fit TRBD1. V shed 3 bases, J shed 6 bases, and the junction held 8 bases outside the gene matches. From germline, CDR1 is GTSNPN and CDR2 SVGIG (reference sequence). The CDR3 length is 14 residues. CDR3 DNA: TGTGCCTGGAGCTTCTCCAGGGGGTTCAATGAGCAGTTCTTC. Translation gives CAWSFSRGFNEQFF.